This TCR beta chain was sequenced in a study of immune evolution from preneoplasia to lung adenocarcinoma. Clones were sequenced by immunoSEQ multiplex PCR, and TCRdb holds only the in-frame ones, with some missing. The data show around 4,000 clones, with about 84% seen just once and about 5% held by the top ten. Germline CDR1 MNHNS, CDR2 SASEGT. Trimming shortened V by 4 bases and J by 0 bases, and 13 bases separated the two germline ends. This CDR3 comprises 16 residues. The source material was FFPE lung adenocarcinoma in situ tissue. This TCR came from a person aged 70 to 79 with lung adenocarcinoma. J is TRBJ2-1 and V is TRBV6-1; the D gene is possibly TRBD2 (6 bases). This chain's CDR3 is CASSARDSPSYNEQFF. CDR3 DNA: TGTGCCAGCAGTGCTCGGGACTCTCCCTCCTACAATGAGCAGTTCTTC.